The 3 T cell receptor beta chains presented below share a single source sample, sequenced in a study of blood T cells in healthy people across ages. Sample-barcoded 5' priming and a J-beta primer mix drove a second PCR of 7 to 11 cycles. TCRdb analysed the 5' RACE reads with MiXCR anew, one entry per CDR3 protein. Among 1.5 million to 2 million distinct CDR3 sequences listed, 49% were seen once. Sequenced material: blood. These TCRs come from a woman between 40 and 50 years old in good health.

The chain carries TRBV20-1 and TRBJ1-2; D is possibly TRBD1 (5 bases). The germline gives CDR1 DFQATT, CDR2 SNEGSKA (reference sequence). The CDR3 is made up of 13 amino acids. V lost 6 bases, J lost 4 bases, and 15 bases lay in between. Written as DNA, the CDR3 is TGCAGTGCGACCAACCGGGACTTCTATGGCTACACCTTC. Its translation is CSATNRDFYGYTF.

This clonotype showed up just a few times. Here the CDR3 DNA reads TGCAGTGCTACAGACAGGGGGATAAACACTGAAGCTTTCTTT. It yields the protein CSATDRGINTEAFF. This chain joins TRBV20-1 and TRBJ1-1, with 9 bases fitting TRBD1. From germline, CDR1 is DFQATT and CDR2 SNEGSKA (reference sequence). Trimming removed 4 bases from V and 2 bases from J; junction bases left unmatched: 5. The CDR3 totals 14 residues.

CDR3 protein: CASSEGPETYSKETQYF. DNA of the CDR3: TGTGCCAGCAGTGAAGGTCCCGAAACCTACTCAAAAGAGACCCAGTACTTC. The V and J genes are TRBV6-1 and TRBJ2-5; no clear D. Trimming took off 1 base at V and 3 bases at J, with 18 bases between the two ends. The CDR3 spans 17 residues. CDR1 and CDR2 (germline): MNHNS, SASEGT.